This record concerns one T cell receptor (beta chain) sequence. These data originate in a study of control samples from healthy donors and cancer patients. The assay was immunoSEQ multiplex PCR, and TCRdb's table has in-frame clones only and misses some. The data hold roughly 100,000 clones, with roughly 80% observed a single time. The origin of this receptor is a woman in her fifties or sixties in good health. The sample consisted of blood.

This chain's CDR3 is CASSRRGGRNPTDTQYF. The CDR3, as DNA: TGTGCCAGCAGTCGAAGGGGCGGGAGGAACCCCACAGATACGCAGTATTTT. The chain couples TRBV27 to TRBJ2-3, with 8 bases matching TRBD2. CDR1 is MNHEY, CDR2 SMNVEV, per germline (reference sequence). Trimming took 5 bases from V and 2 from J; bases not matched to a gene: 12. CDR3 length: 17 amino acids.